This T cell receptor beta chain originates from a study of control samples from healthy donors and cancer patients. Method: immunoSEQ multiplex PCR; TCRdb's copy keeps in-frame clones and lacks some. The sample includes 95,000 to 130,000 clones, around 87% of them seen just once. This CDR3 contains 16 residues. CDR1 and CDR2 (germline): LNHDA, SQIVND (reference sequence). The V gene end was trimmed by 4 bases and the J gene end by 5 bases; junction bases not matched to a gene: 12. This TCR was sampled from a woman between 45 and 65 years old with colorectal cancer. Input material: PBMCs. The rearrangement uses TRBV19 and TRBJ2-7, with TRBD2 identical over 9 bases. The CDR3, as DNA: TGTGCCAGTAGTACCTTTGCGAATAGCGGGAGTGACGAGCAGTACTTC. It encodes CASSTFANSGSDEQYF.